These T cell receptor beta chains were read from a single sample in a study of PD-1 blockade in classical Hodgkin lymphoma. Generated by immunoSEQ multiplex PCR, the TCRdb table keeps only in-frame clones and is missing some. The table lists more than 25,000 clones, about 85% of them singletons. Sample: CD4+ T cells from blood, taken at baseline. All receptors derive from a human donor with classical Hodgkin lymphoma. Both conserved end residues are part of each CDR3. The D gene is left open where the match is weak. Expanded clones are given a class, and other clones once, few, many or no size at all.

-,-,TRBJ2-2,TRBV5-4,TGTGCCAGCAGCTTGGTCAGGGCCACGAGGGGGGCCGGGGAGCTGTTTTTT,CASSLVRATRGAGELFF
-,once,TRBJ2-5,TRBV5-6,TGTGCCAGCAGCTTGTCAACAGTCCAAGAGACCCAGTACTTC,CASSLSTVQETQYF
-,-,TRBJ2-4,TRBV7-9,TGTGCCAGCAGCCCAGGCACTGCTCGAAACATTCAGTACTTC,CASSPGTARNIQYF
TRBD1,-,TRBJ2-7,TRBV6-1,TGTGCCAGCAAGGGAAGGGGACAGGGAGACTACGAGCAGTACTTC,CASKGRGQGDYEQYF
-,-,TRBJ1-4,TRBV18,TGTGCCAGCTCGCCCGACAGCGGACCTGAAAAACTGTTTTTT,CASSPDSGPEKLFF
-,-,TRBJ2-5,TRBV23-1,TGCGCCAGCAGTCAACAGGCTTGGGAGACCCAGTACTTC,CASSQQAWETQYF
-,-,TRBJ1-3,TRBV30,TGTGCCTGGATATCAGCCCTGGCTGGAAACACCATATATTTT,CAWISALAGNTIYF
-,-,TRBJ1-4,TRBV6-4,TGTGCCAGCAGTGACTCCTCCTCAACTAATGAAAAACTGTTTTTT,CASSDSSSTNEKLFF
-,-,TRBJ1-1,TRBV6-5,TGTGCCAGCAGTGGCCGGGACGAAGCTTTCTTT,CASSGRDEAFF
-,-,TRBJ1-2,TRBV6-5,TGTGCCAGCACTGGGTGGGAAATGACCTTC,CASTGWEMTF
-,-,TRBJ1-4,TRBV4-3,TGCGCCAGCAGCCAAGATCATAATGAAAAACTGTTTTTT,CASSQDHNEKLFF
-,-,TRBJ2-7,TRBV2,TGTGCCACCCGTCCAGGGGGGGCGGGCTACGAGCAGTACTTC,CATRPGGAGYEQYF
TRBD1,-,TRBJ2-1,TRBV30,TGTGCCTGGAGTAAGGTTCGAGACAGGGGGTATGAGCAGTTCTTC,CAWSKVRDRGYEQFF
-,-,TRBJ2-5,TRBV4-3,TGCGCCAGCAGCCGGAACAGGGCCCAAGAGACCCAGTACTTC,CASSRNRAQETQYF
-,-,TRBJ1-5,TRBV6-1,TGTGCCAGCAGTGAAGCTGGTGTCCAGCCCCAGCATTTT,CASSEAGVQPQHF
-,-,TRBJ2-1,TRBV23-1,TGCGCCAGCAGTCAGCCCGTAGGGCAGAACATTAATCACAATGAGCAGTTCTTC,CASSQPVGQNINHNEQFF
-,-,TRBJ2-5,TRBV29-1,TGCAGCGTTGCTAGGATGCAAGAGACCCAGTACTTC,CSVARMQETQYF
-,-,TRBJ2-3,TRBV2,TGTGCCAGCAGTGAAGGTCGGGGATTCAGCACAGATACGCAGTATTTT,CASSEGRGFSTDTQYF
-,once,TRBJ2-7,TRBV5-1,TGCGCCAGCAGGTTAGCGGACTCCTACGAGCAGTACTTC,CASRLADSYEQYF
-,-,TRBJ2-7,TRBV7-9,TGTGCCAGCAGCTCGAATGGGGCACCCTACGAGCAGTACTTC,CASSSNGAPYEQYF
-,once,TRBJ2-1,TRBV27,TGTGCCAGCAGTCCCTTAGGGAGGACCTACAATGAGCAGTTCTTC,CASSPLGRTYNEQFF
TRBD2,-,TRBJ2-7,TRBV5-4,TGTGCCAGCAGCTTGGGCCCGCGGGGGGGCGGCTACGAGCAGTACTTC,CASSLGPRGGGYEQYF
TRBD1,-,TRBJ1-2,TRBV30,TGTGCCTGGAGGTTAGGTTTTATAACAGGGGCCTATGGCTACACCTTC,CAWRLGFITGAYGYTF
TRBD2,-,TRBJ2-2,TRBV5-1,TGCGCCAGCCGAAAGTCGGGAGGTGCCCTCGCCGGGGAGCTGTTTTTT,CASRKSGGALAGELFF
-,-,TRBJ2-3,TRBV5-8,TGTGCCAGCAGCTTAATGTTAACTAGCACAGATACGCAGTATTTT,CASSLMLTSTDTQYF
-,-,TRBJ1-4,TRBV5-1,TGCGCCAGCAGCTTCGCGTTCGGAGAAAAACTGTTTTTT,CASSFAFGEKLFF
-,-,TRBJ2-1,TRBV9,TGTGCCAGCAGCTCGGGGACTCTCTACAATGAGCAGTTCTTC,CASSSGTLYNEQFF
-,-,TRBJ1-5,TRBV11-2,TGTGCCAGCAGCTTGGACAGAAGTCAGCCCCAGCATTTT,CASSLDRSQPQHF
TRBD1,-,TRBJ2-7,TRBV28,TGTGCCAGCAGGATTGACAGGGGACTTTCCTACGAGCAGTACTTC,CASRIDRGLSYEQYF
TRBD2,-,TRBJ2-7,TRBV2,TGTGCCAGCAGTCCCCAGCCCAGCGGGATTAGCTCCTACGAGCAGTACTTC,CASSPQPSGISSYEQYF